The entry that follows covers one T cell receptor beta chain sequence. Its antigen remains unidentified. Indicated treatment: roughly 10-day PBMC culture with coronavirus spike peptide pools or control peptides (ViraFEST assay). Approximately 2 million PBMCs were grown per well alongside 9 to 10 IU/ml IL-2 and 9.5 to 10 ug/ml peptide pools. On days 3 and 7, half the medium was swapped for fresh IL-2-containing medium. This sample is drawn from a study of vaccination and CD4 T cells after COVID-19. Overall study: Each post-COVID sample was drawn after diagnosis, and the median interval was roughly 97 days (range 35 to 161).

The study sequenced cultured CD4+ T cell DNA using the Oncomine TCR Beta short-read assay. Via MiXCR, TCRdb re-called the PCR reads, giving one row per CDR3 protein. The repertoire includes more than 11,000 distinct CDR3 sequences, 52% of them detected once, and roughly 9% sits in the top ten. V shed 4 bases and J shed 7 bases, with 11 bases lying between them. The CDR3 has 14 amino acids. Germline V CDR1 and CDR2: SNHLY, FYNNEI. The rearrangement links TRBV2 to TRBJ1-6, with no clear D. Source material: CD4+ T cells from blood, cultured in vitro. This clonotype was obtained from a human donor who had recovered from COVID-19. Here the CDR3 DNA reads TGTGCCAGCAGTGTACCCCTGATCAATTCACCCCTCCACTTT. Amino acids: CASSVPLINSPLHF. The entire variable domain, with the rest obtained from reference TRBV2 and TRBJ1-6, is as follows: EPEVTQTPSHQVTQMGQEVILRCVPISNHLYFYWYRQILGQKVEFLVSFYNNEISEKSEIFDDQFSVERPDGSNFTLKIRSTKLEDSAMYFCASSVPLINSPLHFGNGTRLTVT.